What follows are 4 T cell receptor beta chains derived from one specimen sequenced in a study of cytomegalovirus exposure and HLA in healthy donors. The PCR made use of 60 Vbeta and 13 Jbeta primers. Generated by immunoSEQ multiplex PCR, the TCRdb table keeps only in-frame clones and is missing some. Here the sample spans 120,000 to 150,000 clones, approximately 78% being singletons. Sequences were obtained from PBMCs. The receptors come from a man between 40 and 49 years old in good health and CMV-seropositive.

In regard to this clone: A junction end diverges from the germline sequence, so it may reflect a read error. The chain joins TRBV7-9 to TRBJ2-7; maybe TRBD1 (5 bases). The CDR3 extends over 14 amino acids. Looked up from germline, CDR1 is SEHNR and CDR2 is FQNEAQ (reference sequence). CDR3 amino acids: CASSLGQGSDEQYF. The CDR3 coding sequence is TGTGCCAGCAGCTTAGGGCAGGGCTCCGACGAGCAGTACTTC.

The V call is TRBV6-5, the J call TRBJ1-5; the D gene is possibly TRBD1 (5 bases). This CDR3 comprises 13 residues. The germline V and J ends were trimmed by 10 bases and 1 base, with 11 bases remaining between them. The germline V gene encodes CDR1 MNHEY and CDR2 SVGAGI. CDR3 sequence (DNA): TGTGCCACCGGGGGGGGAAGCAATCAGCCCCAGCATTTT. Its translation is CATGGGSNQPQHF.

The J gene is TRBJ2-2, the V gene TRBV6-5; D unclear. The CDR3 extends over 15 amino acids. Trimming removed 8 bases at V and 2 bases at J, with 15 bases between. Germline lookup yields CDR1 MNHEY and CDR2 SVGAGI. The CDR3 nucleotides are TGTGCCAGCTTCTCCCAAACGCGAAACACCGGGGAGCTGTTTTTT. Protein sequence: CASFSQTRNTGELFF.

J is TRBJ2-5 and V is TRBV7-9, with D unclear. This CDR3 comprises 15 residues. CDR1 and CDR2 (germline): SEHNR, FQNEAQ (reference sequence). Trimming removed 1 base from V and 3 bases from J, with 12 bases in between. CDR3 sequence (DNA): TGTGCCAGCAGCTTAGTGGCCTCGTTAAAAGAGACCCAGTACTTC. Translation: CASSLVASLKETQYF.